These 7 T cell receptor beta chains share one sample of origin, sequenced in a study of molecular identifiers for immune sequencing clone quantification. TCRdb reanalysed the PCR reads using MiXCR and keeps one entry per CDR3 protein. This sample has fewer than 350,000 distinct CDR3 sequences; about a fifth occur once, and the top ten carry 0.75% to 0.85%. Material for sequencing was naive CD8+ T cells from blood, with Jurkat cell RNA spiked in. Subset in this sample: FACS-sorted CD8+CD4-CCR7+CD45RA+ naive T cells. All receptors come from a human donor in good health. Some libraries in this study had Jurkat cell RNA spiked in.

This clonotype was counted ten times or more. This sequence joins TRBV7-9 and TRBJ2-7, with 11 nucleotides matching TRBD2. J gave up 4 bases and V 3 bases, and 11 bases lay outside the gene matches. The CDR3 has 17 amino acids. Germline V CDR1 and CDR2: SEHNR, FQNEAQ (reference sequence). CDR3 nucleotide sequence: TGTGCCAGCAGCTTGGAGACTAGCGGGATGGAGAGATACGAGCAGTACTTC. This sequence encodes CASSLETSGMERYEQYF.

As concerns this clonotype: Being one base from a much bigger clone, this may be a read error. The chain is built from TRBV12-3 or TRBV12-4 and TRBJ1-5; D not resolved. The CDR3 totals 15 residues. V shed 2 bases and J shed 1 base, with 9 bases lying between them. Here the CDR3 reads CASSLIRESNQPQHF. DNA for the CDR3: TGTGCCAGCAGTTTAATAAGAGAAAGCAATCAGCCCCAGCATTTT.

This clonotype appeared many times. The genes are TRBV2 and TRBJ2-3; D perhaps matches TRBD2 (6 bases). The V gene's germline CDR1 is SNHLY and CDR2 FYNNEI. The CDR3 is 14 residues long. V lost 9 bases and J lost 2, with 15 bases in between. Here the CDR3 DNA reads TGTGCCAGGACAGACAGACTAGACACAGATACGCAGTATTTT. Its translation: CARTDRLDTDTQYF.

Ten or more counts support this clonotype. The chain joins TRBV4-3 to TRBJ2-4, with no clear D. This CDR3 region has 20 residues. V was cut by 0 bases and J by 0 bases, with 21 bases left in between. Germline V gene lookup returns CDR1 LGHNA and CDR2 YSLEER. The CDR3 here is CASSQDFAERIPKAKNIQYF. In DNA form, the CDR3 reads TGCGCCAGCAGCCAAGATTTTGCAGAAAGAATACCCAAAGCCAAAAACATTCAGTACTTC.

This clonotype was found many times. The chain carries TRBV6-2 or TRBV6-3 and TRBJ1-5; weak D call: TRBD1 (6 bases). Germline V gene sequence: CDR1 MNHEY, CDR2 SVGEGT. The V and J ends lost 6 bases and 3 bases respectively, with 12 bases between them. The CDR3 has 14 amino acids. This CDR3 reads CASSLQGYNQPQHF. The CDR3 nucleotides read TGTGCCAGCAGCCTACAGGGCTACAATCAGCCCCAGCATTTT.

Regarding this clonotype: Because the CDR3 is missing its conserved closing phenylalanine or tryptophan, this is likely a read error. The chain combines TRBV2 with TRBJ2-7; D gene ambiguous. V lost 3 bases, J lost 3 bases, and 12 bases lay in between. The CDR3 runs to 14 residues. CDR1 SNHLY and CDR2 FYNNEI come from the germline V gene. CDR3 nucleotide sequence: TGTGCCAGCAGTGAGGGCCTTACTATCTACGAGCAGTACTCC. Encoded protein: CASSEGLTIYEQYS.

This clonotype was detected many times. The chain uses TRBV7-9 and TRBJ2-5; unclear D gene. Germline values: CDR1 SEHNR, CDR2 FQNEAQ (reference sequence). This CDR3 contains 14 residues. V gave up 5 bases and J gave up 5 bases, with 15 bases separating them. CDR3: CASSQSDASETQYF. DNA for the CDR3: TGTGCCAGCAGCCAAAGCGACGCCTCCGAGACCCAGTACTTC.